A single sample is the source of the 11 T cell receptor beta chains below, sequenced in a study of CD8 T cells in ankylosing spondylitis. Each CDR3 protein gets one entry after TCRdb re-called the 5' RACE reads with MiXCR. This sample yields 150,000 to 200,000 distinct CDR3 sequences, of which 11% are seen a single time; around 29% belongs to the top ten. What was sequenced was blood, either unsorted or a sorted T cell fraction (not recorded which). The receptors were gathered from a male donor with ankylosing spondylitis or in good health (not recorded which).

This clonotype was counted at least ten times. This chain uses TRBV9 with TRBJ1-6; 7 bases fit TRBD1. The ends lost 1 base at V and 5 bases at J; junction bases unmatched: 3. The germline V gene encodes CDR1 SGDLS and CDR2 YYNGEE. This CDR3 spans 15 amino acids. CDR3 loop: CASSVRQGDNSPLHF. The CDR3 nucleotides are TGTGCCAGCAGCGTACGACAGGGAGATAATTCACCCCTCCACTTT.

Many counts were recorded for this clonotype. The V and J genes are TRBV20-1 and TRBJ2-7; D not resolved. The V end was cut by 5 bases, the J end by 4 bases, with 15 bases between. The CDR3 totals 13 residues. Germline V gene data show CDR1 as DFQATT and CDR2 as SNEGSKA (reference sequence). The DNA for the CDR3 is TGCAGTGCTCCCTGGATGGGCAGATACGAGCAGTACTTC. Encoded protein: CSAPWMGRYEQYF.

This clonotype was seen a few times. The V and J genes are TRBV27 and TRBJ2-1; possibly TRBD2 for D (5 bases). Germline V CDR1 and CDR2: MNHEY, SMNVEV (reference sequence). This CDR3 spans 15 amino acids. V was shortened by 6 bases and J by 2 bases, with 14 bases between the two germline ends. CDR3 in DNA: TGTGCCAGCAGCCCGACGGGGATAGCCTACAATGAGCAGTTCTTC. It translates to CASSPTGIAYNEQFF.

This clonotype has at least ten counts. The chain uses TRBV20-1 and TRBJ2-5, with 9 nucleotides matching TRBD1. This CDR3 region has 18 residues. Looked up from germline, CDR1 is DFQATT and CDR2 is SNEGSKA (reference sequence). The V and J ends lost 0 bases and 3 bases, in that order; junction bases with no gene match: 14. The CDR3, as DNA: TGCAGTGCTAGAGATTCGGGGGGACAGGGTCAACTGGAAGAGACCCAGTACTTC. As protein: CSARDSGGQGQLEETQYF.

There are a few counts of this clonotype. The genes are TRBV20-1 and TRBJ2-3; D is ambiguous. The CDR3 runs 11 residues. CDR1 and CDR2 from the germline V gene are DFQATT and SNEGSKA (reference sequence). Between the trimmed V and J ends, which lost 5 bases and 4 bases, there was a span of 7 bases. The CDR3 here is CSAAVSDTQYF. CDR3 nucleotides: TGCAGTGCTGCCGTCTCAGATACGCAGTATTTT.

This clonotype came up a few times. This chain joins TRBV28 and TRBJ1-1; perhaps TRBD1 as D (6 bases). This CDR3 has 14 residues. Germline-derived CDR1 and CDR2 are MDHEN and SYDVKM. The ends were cut back, 2 bases at V and 2 bases at J, with 9 bases in the middle. The CDR3 DNA reads TGTGCCAGCAGTTTAAAGGGGGAAAACACTGAAGCTTTCTTT. Amino acid sequence: CASSLKGENTEAFF. The full variable domain, completed using reference TRBV28 and TRBJ1-1, is DVKVTQSSRYLVKRTGEKVFLECVQDMDHENMFWYRQDPGLGLRLIYFSYDVKMKEKGDIPEGYSVSREKKERFSLILESASTNQTSMYLCASSLKGENTEAFFGQGTRLTVV.

This clonotype has ten or more counts. The chain links TRBV6-5 to TRBJ1-1; 7 nucleotides agree with TRBD1. Germline CDR1 MNHEY, CDR2 SVGAGI. J gave up 1 base and V 0 bases, and 2 bases lay outside the gene matches. This CDR3 spans 15 amino acids. In DNA form, the CDR3 reads TGTGCCAGCAGTTACTCGCGACAGGGGAACACTGAAGCTTTCTTT. It is translated as CASSYSRQGNTEAFF.

This clonotype was observed at least ten times. This chain joins TRBV6-6 and TRBJ1-1; tentative D call: TRBD1 (5 bases). The length of the CDR3 is 13 residues. Trimming stripped 0 bases from V and 4 bases from J, with 6 bases between. CDR1 is MNHNY and CDR2 is SVGAGI in the germline V gene (reference sequence). In nucleotides, the CDR3 is TGTGCCAGCAGTTACTCGCAGGGCACTGAAGCTTTCTTT. Translated, it gives CASSYSQGTEAFF.

In this sample, this clonotype turned up many times. The V gene is TRBV20-1, the J gene TRBJ1-1; weak D call: TRBD1 (5 bases). CDR3 size: 14 residues. Trimming removed 1 base at V and 5 bases at J, with 14 bases between. Germline CDR1 is DFQATT and CDR2 is SNEGSKA (reference sequence). The chain's CDR3 is CSARGFRVATEAFF. The CDR3 DNA sequence: TGCAGTGCTAGAGGCTTCAGGGTGGCGACTGAAGCTTTCTTT.

The chain combines TRBV6-5 with TRBJ1-1, with TRBD1 as a possible D gene (5 bases). Germline lookup yields CDR1 MNHEY and CDR2 SVGAGI. The V end was cut by 2 bases, the J end by 4 bases, with 8 bases between. The CDR3 contains 13 residues. CDR3 sequence: CASSYAGGTEAFF. The CDR3 coding sequence is TGTGCCAGCAGTTACGCGGGGGGCACTGAAGCTTTCTTT.

This clonotype came up many times. V gene TRBV20-1 combines with J gene TRBJ2-1; 9 bases are a match to TRBD2. The V and J ends lost 0 bases and 0 bases, in that order; junction bases with no gene match: 3. The CDR3 is 16 amino acids. From germline, CDR1 is DFQATT and CDR2 SNEGSKA (reference sequence). The CDR3 loop is CSARDMRGGSYNEQFF. CDR3 DNA: TGCAGTGCTAGAGATATGCGGGGGGGCTCCTACAATGAGCAGTTCTTC.